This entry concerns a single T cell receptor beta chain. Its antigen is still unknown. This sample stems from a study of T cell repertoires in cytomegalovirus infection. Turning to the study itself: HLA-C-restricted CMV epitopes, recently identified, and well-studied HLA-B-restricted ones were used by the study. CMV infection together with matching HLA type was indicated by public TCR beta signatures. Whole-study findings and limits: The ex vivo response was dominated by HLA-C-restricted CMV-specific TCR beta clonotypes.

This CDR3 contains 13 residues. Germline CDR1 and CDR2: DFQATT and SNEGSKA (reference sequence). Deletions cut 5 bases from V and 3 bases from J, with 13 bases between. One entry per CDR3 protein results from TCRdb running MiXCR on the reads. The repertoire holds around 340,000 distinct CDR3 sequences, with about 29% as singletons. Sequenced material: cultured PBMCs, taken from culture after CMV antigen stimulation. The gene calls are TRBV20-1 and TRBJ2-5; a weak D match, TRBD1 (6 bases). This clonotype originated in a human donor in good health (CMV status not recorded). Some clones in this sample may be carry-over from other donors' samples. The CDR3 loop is CSASTTGKETQYF. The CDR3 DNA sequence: TGCAGTGCTTCTACTACAGGGAAAGAGACCCAGTACTTC.